This TCR beta chain was profiled in a study of cytomegalovirus exposure and HLA in healthy donors. Germline lookup yields CDR1 MNHEY and CDR2 SMNVEV (reference sequence). The CDR3 spans 17 residues. V lost 5 bases, J lost 3 bases, and 14 bases stayed unmatched. The study ran its PCR with 60 Vbeta and 13 Jbeta primers. The method was immunoSEQ multiplex PCR; TCRdb's version includes in-frame clones alone and lacks a portion of them. Seen here are about 190,000 clones, 84% observed once, and the top ten hold approximately 0.26%. Study findings and constraints: Owing to their indistinguishability, certain V segments, notably TRBV6-2 and TRBV6-3, were excluded.

Concerning this clone itself: Antigen: not known.

The receptor was derived from a boy between 10 and 17 years old in good health and CMV-seronegative. What was sequenced was PBMCs. The chain couples TRBV27 to TRBJ2-7; 9 bases agree with TRBD1. CDR3 DNA sequence: TGTGCCAGCAGTCCCACCTTGGGACAGGGAAAGGGCTACGAGCAGTACTTC. Translating it yields CASSPTLGQGKGYEQYF.